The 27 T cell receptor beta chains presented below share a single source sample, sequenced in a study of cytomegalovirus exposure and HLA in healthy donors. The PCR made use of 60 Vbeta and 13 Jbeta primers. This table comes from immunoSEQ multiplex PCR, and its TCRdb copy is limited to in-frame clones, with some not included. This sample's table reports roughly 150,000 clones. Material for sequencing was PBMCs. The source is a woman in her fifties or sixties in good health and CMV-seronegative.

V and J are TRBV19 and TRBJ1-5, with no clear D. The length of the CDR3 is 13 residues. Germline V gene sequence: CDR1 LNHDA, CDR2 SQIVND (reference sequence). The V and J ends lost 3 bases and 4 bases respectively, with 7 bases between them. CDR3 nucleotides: TGTGCCAGTAGTATCTTGGCAAATCAGCCCCAGCATTTT. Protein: CASSILANQPQHF. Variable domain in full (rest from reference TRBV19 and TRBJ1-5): DGGITQSPKYLFRKEGQNVTLSCEQNLNHDAMYWYRQDPGQGLRLIYYSQIVNDFQKGDIAEGYSVSREKKESFPLTVTSAQKNPTAFYLCASSILANQPQHFGDGTRLSIL.

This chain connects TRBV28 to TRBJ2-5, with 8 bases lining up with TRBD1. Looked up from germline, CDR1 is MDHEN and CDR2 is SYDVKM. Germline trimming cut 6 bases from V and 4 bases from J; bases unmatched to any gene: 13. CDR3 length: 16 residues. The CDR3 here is CASRGLRTGRRETQYF. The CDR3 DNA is TGTGCCAGCAGGGGTCTCCGGACAGGGAGGCGAGAGACCCAGTACTTC.

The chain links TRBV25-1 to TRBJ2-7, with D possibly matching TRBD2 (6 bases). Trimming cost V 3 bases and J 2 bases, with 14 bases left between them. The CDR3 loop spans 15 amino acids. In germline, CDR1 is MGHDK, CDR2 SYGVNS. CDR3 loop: CASSDRWDSPYEQYF. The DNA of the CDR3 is TGTGCCAGCAGTGATCGCTGGGACTCACCCTACGAGCAGTACTTC.

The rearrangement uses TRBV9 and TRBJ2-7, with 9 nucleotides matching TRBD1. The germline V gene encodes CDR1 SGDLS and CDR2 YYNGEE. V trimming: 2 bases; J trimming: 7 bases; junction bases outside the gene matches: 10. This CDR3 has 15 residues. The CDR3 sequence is CASSVLDRGFGEQYF. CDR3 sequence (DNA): TGTGCCAGCAGCGTTTTGGACAGGGGATTTGGGGAGCAGTACTTC. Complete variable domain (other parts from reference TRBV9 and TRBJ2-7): DSGVTQTPKHLITATGQRVTLRCSPRSGDLSVYWYQQSLDQGLQFLIQYYNGEERAKGNILERFSAQQFPDLHSELNLSSLELGDSALYFCASSVLDRGFGEQYFGPGTRLTVT.

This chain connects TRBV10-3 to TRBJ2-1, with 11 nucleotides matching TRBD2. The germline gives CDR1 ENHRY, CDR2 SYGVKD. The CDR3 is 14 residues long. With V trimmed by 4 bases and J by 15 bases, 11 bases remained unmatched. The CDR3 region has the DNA TGTGCCATCAGTGGGTTGGGACTAGCGGAGTGGAGGTTCTTC. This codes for CAISGLGLAEWRFF.

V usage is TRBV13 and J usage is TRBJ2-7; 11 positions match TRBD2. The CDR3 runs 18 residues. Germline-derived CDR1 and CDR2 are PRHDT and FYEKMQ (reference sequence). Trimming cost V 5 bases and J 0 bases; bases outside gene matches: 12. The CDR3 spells CASSQALAGGESSYEQYF. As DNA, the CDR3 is TGTGCCAGCAGCCAAGCTCTAGCGGGGGGCGAGAGCTCCTACGAGCAGTACTTC. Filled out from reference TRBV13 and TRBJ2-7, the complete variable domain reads AAGVIQSPRHLIKEKRETATLKCYPIPRHDTVYWYQQGPGQDPQFLISFYEKMQSDKGSIPDRFSAQQFSDYHSELNMSSLELGDSALYFCASSQALAGGESSYEQYFGPGTRLTVT.

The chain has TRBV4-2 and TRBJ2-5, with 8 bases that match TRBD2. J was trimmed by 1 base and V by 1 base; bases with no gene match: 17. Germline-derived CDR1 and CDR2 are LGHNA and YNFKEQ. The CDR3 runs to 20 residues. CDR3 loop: CASSQGSLSGGGPSQETQYF. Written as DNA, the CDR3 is TGTGCCAGCAGCCAAGGGAGTTTGTCTGGCGGGGGGCCCTCCCAAGAGACCCAGTACTTC.

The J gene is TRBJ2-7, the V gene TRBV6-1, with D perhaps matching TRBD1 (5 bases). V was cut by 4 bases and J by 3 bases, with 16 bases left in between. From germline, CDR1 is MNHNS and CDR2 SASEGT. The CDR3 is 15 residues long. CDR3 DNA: TGTGCCAGCAGTGTGGGCAGGGCGGCTTTCTACGAGCAGTACTTC. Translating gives CASSVGRAAFYEQYF.

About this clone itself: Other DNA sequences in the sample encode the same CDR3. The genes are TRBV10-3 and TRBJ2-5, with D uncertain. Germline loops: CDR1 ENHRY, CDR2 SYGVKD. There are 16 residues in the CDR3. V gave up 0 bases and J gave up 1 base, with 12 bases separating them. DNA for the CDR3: TGTGCCATCAGTGAGTCTCGTGGAACAGTCCAAGAGACCCAGTACTTC. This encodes CAISESRGTVQETQYF.

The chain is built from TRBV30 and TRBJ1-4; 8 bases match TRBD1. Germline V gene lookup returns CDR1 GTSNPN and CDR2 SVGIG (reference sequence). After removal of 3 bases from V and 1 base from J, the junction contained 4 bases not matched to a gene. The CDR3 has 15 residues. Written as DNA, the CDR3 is TGTGCCTGGAGCAACGGACAGGGAACTAATGAAAAACTGTTTTTT. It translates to CAWSNGQGTNEKLFF. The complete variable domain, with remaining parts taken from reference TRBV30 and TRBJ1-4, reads SQTIHQWPATLVQPVGSPLSLECTVEGTSNPNLYWYRQAAGRGLQLLFYSVGIGQISSEVPQNLSASRPQDRQFILSSKKLLLSDSGFYLCAWSNGQGTNEKLFFGSGTQLSVL.

The CDR3 nucleotides are TGTGCCAGCAGTTCCGAGGAAGGGGGACAGGGGTATAAGCCGTACTTC. Amino acids: CASSSEEGGQGYKPYF. The chain joins TRBV28 to TRBJ2-7; 10 positions match TRBD1. V trimming: 4 bases; J trimming: 12 bases; junction bases outside the gene matches: 18. This CDR3 spans 16 amino acids. Germline V lookup: CDR1 MDHEN, CDR2 SYDVKM.

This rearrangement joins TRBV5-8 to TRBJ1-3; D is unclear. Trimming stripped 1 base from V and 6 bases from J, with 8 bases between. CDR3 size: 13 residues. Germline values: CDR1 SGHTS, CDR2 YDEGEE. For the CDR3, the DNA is TGTGCCAGCAGCTTGTGGCGACAAAACACCATATATTTT. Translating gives CASSLWRQNTIYF.

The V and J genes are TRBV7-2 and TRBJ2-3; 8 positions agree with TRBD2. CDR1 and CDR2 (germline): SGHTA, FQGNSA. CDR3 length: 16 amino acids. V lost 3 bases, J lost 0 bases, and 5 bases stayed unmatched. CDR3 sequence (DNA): TGTGCCAGCAGCTTGTCCACTAGCGGCAGCACAGATACGCAGTATTTT. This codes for CASSLSTSGSTDTQYF.

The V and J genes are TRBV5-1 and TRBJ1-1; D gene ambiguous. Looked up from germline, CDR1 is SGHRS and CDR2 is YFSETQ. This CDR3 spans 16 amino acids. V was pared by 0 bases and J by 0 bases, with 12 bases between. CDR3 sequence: CASSLDGPGLNTEAFF. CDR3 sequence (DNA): TGCGCCAGCAGCTTGGATGGCCCAGGTTTGAACACTGAAGCTTTCTTT.

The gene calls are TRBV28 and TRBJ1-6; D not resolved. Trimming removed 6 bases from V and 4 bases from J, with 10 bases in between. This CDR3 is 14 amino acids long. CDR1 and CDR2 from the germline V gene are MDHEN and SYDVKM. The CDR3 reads CASSLRVYNSPLHF. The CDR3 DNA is TGTGCCAGCAGCTTACGGGTTTATAATTCACCCCTCCACTTT.

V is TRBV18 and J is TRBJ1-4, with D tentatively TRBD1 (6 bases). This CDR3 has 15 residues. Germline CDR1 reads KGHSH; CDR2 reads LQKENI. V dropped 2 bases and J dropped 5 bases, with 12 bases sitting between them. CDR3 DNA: TGTGCCAGCTCACCAACGTACAGGGAAAATGAAAAACTGTTTTTT. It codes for CASSPTYRENEKLFF.

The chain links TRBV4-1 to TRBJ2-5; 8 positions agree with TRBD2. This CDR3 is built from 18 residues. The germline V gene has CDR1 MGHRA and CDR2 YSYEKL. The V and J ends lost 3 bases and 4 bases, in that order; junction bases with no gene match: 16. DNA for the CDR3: TGCGCCAGCAGCCACCGCTGGGCGGGGGGCCCTCAGACAGAGACCCAGTACTTC. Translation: CASSHRWAGGPQTETQYF.

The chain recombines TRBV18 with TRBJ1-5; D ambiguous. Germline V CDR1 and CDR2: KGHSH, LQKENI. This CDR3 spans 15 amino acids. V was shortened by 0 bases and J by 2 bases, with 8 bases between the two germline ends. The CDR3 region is CASSPPYRGNQPQHF. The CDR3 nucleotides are TGTGCCAGCTCACCACCCTACAGAGGCAATCAGCCCCAGCATTTT.

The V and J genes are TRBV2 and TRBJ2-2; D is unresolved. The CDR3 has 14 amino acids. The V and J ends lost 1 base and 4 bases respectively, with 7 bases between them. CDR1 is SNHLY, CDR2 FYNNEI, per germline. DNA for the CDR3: TGTGCCAGCAGTGAAGGCTACCGCACCGGGGAGCTGTTTTTT. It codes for CASSEGYRTGELFF. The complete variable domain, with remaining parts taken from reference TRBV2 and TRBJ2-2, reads EPEVTQTPSHQVTQMGQEVILRCVPISNHLYFYWYRQILGQKVEFLVSFYNNEISEKSEIFDDQFSVERPDGSNFTLKIRSTKLEDSAMYFCASSEGYRTGELFFGEGSRLTVL.

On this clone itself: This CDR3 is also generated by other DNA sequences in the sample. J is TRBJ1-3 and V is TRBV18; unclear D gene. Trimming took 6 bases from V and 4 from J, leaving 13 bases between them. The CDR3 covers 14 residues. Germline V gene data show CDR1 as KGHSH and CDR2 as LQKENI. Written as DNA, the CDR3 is TGTGCCAGCTCCACCGCGAGCTCCGGAAACACCATATATTTT. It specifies CASSTASSGNTIYF.

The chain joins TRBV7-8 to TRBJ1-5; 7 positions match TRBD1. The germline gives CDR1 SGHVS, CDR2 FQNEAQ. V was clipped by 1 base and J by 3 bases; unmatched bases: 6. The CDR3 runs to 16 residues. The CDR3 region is CASSLGQGINNQPQHF. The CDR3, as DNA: TGTGCCAGCAGCTTAGGACAGGGCATTAACAATCAGCCCCAGCATTTT.

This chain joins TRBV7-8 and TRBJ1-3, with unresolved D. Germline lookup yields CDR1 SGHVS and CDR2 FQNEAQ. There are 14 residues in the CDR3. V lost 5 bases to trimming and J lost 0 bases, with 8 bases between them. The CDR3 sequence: CASSARDSGNTIYF. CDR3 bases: TGTGCCAGCAGCGCCCGGGACTCTGGAAACACCATATATTTT.

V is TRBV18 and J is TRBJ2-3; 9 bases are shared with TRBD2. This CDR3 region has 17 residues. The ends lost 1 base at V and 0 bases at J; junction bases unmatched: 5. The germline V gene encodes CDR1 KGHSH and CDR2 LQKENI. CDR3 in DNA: TGTGCCAGCTCACCACGGGCTAGCGGGGTTAGCACAGATACGCAGTATTTT. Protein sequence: CASSPRASGVSTDTQYF.

CDR3 residues: CASSFPLGGSGNTIYF. The CDR3 region has the DNA TGTGCCAGCAGCTTTCCACTCGGAGGGAGCGGAAACACCATATATTTT. The chain has TRBV7-2 and TRBJ1-3, with D hard to call. With 3 bases removed from V and 4 bases from J, the gap between germline ends came to 16 bases. Germline-derived CDR1 and CDR2 are SGHTA and FQGNSA. The CDR3 is made up of 16 amino acids.

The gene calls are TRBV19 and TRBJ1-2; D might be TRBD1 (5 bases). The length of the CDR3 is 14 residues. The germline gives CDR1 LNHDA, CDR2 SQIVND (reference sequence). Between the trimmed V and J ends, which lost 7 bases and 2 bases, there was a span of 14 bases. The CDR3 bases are TGTGCCAGTAAGAGAAGCAGGGCCAACTATGGCTACACCTTC. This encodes CASKRSRANYGYTF.

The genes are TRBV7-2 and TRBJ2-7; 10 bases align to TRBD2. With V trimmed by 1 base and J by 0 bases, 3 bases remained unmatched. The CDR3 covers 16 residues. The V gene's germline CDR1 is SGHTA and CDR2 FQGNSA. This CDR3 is CASSLGSGRSSYEQYF. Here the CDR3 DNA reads TGTGCCAGCAGCTTAGGTAGCGGGAGGAGCTCCTACGAGCAGTACTTC.

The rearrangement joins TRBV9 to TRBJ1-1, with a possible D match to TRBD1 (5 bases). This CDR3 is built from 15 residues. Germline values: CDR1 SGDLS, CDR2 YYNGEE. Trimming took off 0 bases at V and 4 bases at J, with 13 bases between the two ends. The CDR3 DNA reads TGTGCCAGCAGCGTAGACCCCGGGGGGAGCACTGAAGCTTTCTTT. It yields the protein CASSVDPGGSTEAFF.